The sequence of this TCR beta chain was determined in a study of control samples from healthy donors and cancer patients. This table comes from immunoSEQ multiplex PCR, and its TCRdb copy is limited to in-frame clones, with some not included. The sample contains 130,000 or so clones, about 88% of which appear only once. Germline V gene sequence: CDR1 KGHSH, CDR2 LQKENI. This CDR3 region has 13 residues. Trimming pared 5 bases from V and 6 bases from J, leaving 13 bases between. What was sequenced was blood. This TCR came from a man aged 45 to 65 in good health. The genes are TRBV18 and TRBJ1-1; unclear D gene. The DNA for the CDR3 is TGTGCCAGCTCATTCGGGGAACGGGCTGAAGCTTTCTTT. This encodes CASSFGERAEAFF.